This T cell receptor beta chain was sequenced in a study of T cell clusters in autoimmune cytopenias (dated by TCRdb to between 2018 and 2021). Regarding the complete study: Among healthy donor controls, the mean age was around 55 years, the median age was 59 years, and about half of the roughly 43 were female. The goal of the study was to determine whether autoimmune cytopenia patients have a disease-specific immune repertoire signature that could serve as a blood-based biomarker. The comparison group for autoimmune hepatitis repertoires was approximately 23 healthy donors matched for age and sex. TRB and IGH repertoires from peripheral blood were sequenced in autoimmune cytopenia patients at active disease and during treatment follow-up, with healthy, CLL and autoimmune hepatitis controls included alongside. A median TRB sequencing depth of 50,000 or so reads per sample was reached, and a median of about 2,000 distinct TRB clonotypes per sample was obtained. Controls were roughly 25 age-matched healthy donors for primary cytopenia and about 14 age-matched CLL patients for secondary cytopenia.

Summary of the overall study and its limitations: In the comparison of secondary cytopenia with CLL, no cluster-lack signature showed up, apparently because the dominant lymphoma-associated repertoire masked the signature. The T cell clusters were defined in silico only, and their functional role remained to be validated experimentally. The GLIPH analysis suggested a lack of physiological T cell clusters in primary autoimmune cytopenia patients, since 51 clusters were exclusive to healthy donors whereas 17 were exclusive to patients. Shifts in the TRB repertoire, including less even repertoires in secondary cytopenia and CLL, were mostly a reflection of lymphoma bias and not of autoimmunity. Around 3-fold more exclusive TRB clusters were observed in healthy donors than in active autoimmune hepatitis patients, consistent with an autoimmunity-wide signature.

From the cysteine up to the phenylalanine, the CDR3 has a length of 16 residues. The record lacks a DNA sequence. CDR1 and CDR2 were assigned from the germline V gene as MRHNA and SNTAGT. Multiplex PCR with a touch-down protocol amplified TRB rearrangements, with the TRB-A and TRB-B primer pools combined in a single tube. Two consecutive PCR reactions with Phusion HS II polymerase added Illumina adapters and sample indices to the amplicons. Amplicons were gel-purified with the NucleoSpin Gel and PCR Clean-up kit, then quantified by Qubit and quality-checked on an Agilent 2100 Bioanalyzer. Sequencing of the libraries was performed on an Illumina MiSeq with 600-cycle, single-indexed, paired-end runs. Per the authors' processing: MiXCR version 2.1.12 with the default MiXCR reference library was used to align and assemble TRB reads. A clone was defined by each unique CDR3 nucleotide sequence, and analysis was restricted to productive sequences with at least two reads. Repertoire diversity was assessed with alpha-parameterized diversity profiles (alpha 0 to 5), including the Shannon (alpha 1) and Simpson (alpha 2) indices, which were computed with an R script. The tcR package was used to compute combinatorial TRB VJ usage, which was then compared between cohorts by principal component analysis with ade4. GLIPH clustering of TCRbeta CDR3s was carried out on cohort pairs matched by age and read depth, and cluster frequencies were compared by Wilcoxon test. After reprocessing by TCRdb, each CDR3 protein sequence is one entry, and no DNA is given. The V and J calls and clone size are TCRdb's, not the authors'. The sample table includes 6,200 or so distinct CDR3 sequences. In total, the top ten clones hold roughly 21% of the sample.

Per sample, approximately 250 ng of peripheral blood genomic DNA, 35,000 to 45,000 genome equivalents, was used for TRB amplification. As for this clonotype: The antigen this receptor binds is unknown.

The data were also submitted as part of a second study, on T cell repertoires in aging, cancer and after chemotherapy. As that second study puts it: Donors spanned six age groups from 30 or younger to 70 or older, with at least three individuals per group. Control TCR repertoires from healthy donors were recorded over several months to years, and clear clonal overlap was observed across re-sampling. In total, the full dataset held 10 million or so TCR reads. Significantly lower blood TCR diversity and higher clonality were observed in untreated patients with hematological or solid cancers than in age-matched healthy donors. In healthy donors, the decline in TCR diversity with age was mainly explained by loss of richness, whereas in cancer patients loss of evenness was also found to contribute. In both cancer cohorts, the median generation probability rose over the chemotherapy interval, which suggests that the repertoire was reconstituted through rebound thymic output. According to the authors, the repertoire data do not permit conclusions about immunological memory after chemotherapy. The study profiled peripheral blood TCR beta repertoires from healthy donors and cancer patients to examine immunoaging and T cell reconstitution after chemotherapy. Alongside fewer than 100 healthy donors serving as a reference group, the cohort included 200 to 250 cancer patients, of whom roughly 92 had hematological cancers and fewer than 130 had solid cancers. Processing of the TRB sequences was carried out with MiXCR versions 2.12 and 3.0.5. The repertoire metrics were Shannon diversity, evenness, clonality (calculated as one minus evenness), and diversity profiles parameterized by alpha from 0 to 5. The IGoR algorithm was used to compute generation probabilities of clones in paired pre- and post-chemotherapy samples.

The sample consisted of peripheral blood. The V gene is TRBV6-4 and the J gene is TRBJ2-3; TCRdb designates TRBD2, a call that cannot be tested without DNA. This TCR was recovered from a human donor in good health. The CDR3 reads CASSEEASGPTDTQYF.